The sequence of this T cell receptor (beta chain) was determined in a study of shared clonotypes between healthy human individuals. Libraries were prepared by immunoSEQ multiplex PCR; TCRdb keeps only in-frame clonotypes and omits some of them. The sample has over a million clones, roughly 70% seen once. Per germline, CDR1 MDHEN and CDR2 SYDVKM. This CDR3 contains 14 residues. The V gene lost 6 bases and the J gene lost 6 bases, with 18 bases spanning the gap. The study enrolled healthy HIV-negative adults without recent acute infections or vaccinations as donors. This chain links TRBV28 with TRBJ2-7, with D perhaps matching TRBD2 (6 bases). This receptor was taken from a man between 18 and 35 years old in good health. The material sequenced was memory CD4+ T cells sorted from blood. Specified subset: CD45RA-negative fraction. The CDR3 protein is CASSPGRQFPEQYF. The CDR3 bases are TGTGCCAGCAGCCCCGGGAGACAGTTCCCCGAGCAGTACTTC.